This TCR beta chain was found in a study of OX40 agonist ivuxolimab in advanced cancers. For the study at large: Intravenous ivuxolimab was administered to patients every 2 weeks at 0.01 to 10 mg/kg. Regarding the study as a whole: CD8+ T cells (on average) carried more expanded clones than CD4+ T cells. Still undetermined is the antigen specificity of the expanded peripheral T cells.

About this clone: Its target is unknown.

Germline CDR1 SEHNR, CDR2 FQNEAQ (reference sequence). V was pared by 2 bases and J by 6 bases, with 6 bases between. CDR3 length: 12 residues. Produced via immunoSEQ multiplex PCR; TCRdb's table is partial and in-frame only. This sample has 50,000 to 60,000 clones, with approximately 83% found just once. The material sequenced was CD4+ or CD8+ T cells sorted from blood, taken in a trial of the OX40 agonist ivuxolimab. The clonotype comes from an adult with an advanced solid tumor such as melanoma, head and neck, liver or kidney cancer. This chain connects TRBV7-9 to TRBJ2-3; D not certain. The CDR3 sequence is CASSLIGDTQYF. Written as DNA, the CDR3 is TGTGCCAGCAGCTTAATAGGTGATACGCAGTATTTT.